The 8 T cell receptor beta chains reported below all come from one sample, sequenced in a study of response to subunit inactivated influenza vaccine. One entry per CDR3 protein, called by TCRdb with MiXCR from the RT-PCR reads. This repertoire shows some 520,000 distinct CDR3 sequences, about 17% found once; its top ten account for approximately 3%. The source was CD4+ T cells sorted from PBMCs, collected less than 30 months after vaccination. The receptors derive from a man between 50 and 69 years old who received an inactivated influenza vaccine.

This clonotype came up a few times. The CDR3 is CASSYGTSGGQAEQFF. For the CDR3, the DNA is TGCGCCAGCAGCTATGGGACTAGCGGGGGGCAAGCTGAGCAGTTCTTC. The rearrangement links TRBV4-3 to TRBJ2-1, with 15 bases that match TRBD2. This CDR3 region has 16 residues. Germline lookup yields CDR1 LGHNA and CDR2 YSLEER. V lost 5 bases and J lost 9; bases outside the gene matches: 8.

This clonotype was picked up many times. The chain recombines TRBV12-3 or TRBV12-4 with TRBJ2-3, with D possibly being TRBD2 (6 bases). Trimming took 1 base from V and 0 from J, leaving 8 bases between them. CDR3 length: 15 residues. This chain's CDR3 is CASSLGGTSTDTQYF. The CDR3 DNA is TGTGCCAGCAGTTTAGGGGGGACTAGCACAGATACGCAGTATTTT.

The V gene is TRBV9, the J gene TRBJ2-7; D is ambiguous. Germline lookup yields CDR1 SGDLS and CDR2 YYNGEE. The CDR3 loop spans 13 amino acids. The V and J ends lost 0 bases and 3 bases respectively, with 7 bases between them. The CDR3 region is CASSVGRDYEQYF. CDR3 bases: TGTGCCAGCAGCGTAGGCCGAGACTACGAGCAGTACTTC.

This chain joins TRBV14 and TRBJ1-2, with D perhaps matching TRBD1 (6 bases). Germline V gene lookup returns CDR1 SGHDN and CDR2 FVKESK. Trimming took off 2 bases at V and 2 bases at J, with 9 bases between the two ends. CDR3 size: 14 residues. This CDR3 reads CASSQNRENYGYTF. Here the CDR3 DNA reads TGTGCCAGCAGCCAAAACAGGGAGAACTATGGCTACACCTTC.

The chain couples TRBV10-3 to TRBJ2-1; TRBD2 is a possible D gene (7 bases). V lost 6 bases and J lost 6, with 15 bases in between. CDR3 length: 14 amino acids. CDR1 is ENHRY and CDR2 is SYGVKD in the germline V gene. CDR3 nucleotides: TGTGCCATCAGGAGCGGGACAACCTCCAATGAGCAGTTCTTC. Its translation is CAIRSGTTSNEQFF.

This clonotype was found a few times. The gene calls are TRBV28 and TRBJ2-2; D is perhaps TRBD1 (6 bases). The CDR3 consists of 15 residues. V lost 2 bases and J 6 bases, leaving 13 bases between the germline ends. The germline V gene encodes CDR1 MDHEN and CDR2 SYDVKM. CDR3 amino acids: CASSLTGISAGELFF. CDR3 coding DNA: TGTGCCAGCAGTTTAACAGGGATAAGCGCCGGGGAGCTGTTTTTT. Filled out from reference TRBV28 and TRBJ2-2, the complete variable domain reads DVKVTQSSRYLVKRTGEKVFLECVQDMDHENMFWYRQDPGLGLRLIYFSYDVKMKEKGDIPEGYSVSREKKERFSLILESASTNQTSMYLCASSLTGISAGELFFGEGSRLTVL.

V is TRBV29-1 and J is TRBJ2-3; D ambiguous. The V end lost 6 bases, the J end lost 0 bases, and 13 bases lay between the germline ends. Per the germline V gene, CDR1 is SQVTM and CDR2 is ANQGSEA. This CDR3 contains 14 residues. The CDR3: CSVVFFSSTDTQYF. CDR3 coding DNA: TGCAGCGTCGTTTTCTTCTCTAGCACAGATACGCAGTATTTT.

The rearrangement links TRBV7-9 to TRBJ1-2, with TRBD1 matching over 7 bases. Germline V gene sequence: CDR1 SEHNR, CDR2 FQNEAQ (reference sequence). Germline trimming cut 5 bases from V and 0 bases from J; bases unmatched to any gene: 3. The CDR3 extends over 14 amino acids. DNA for the CDR3: TGTGCCAGCAGCCACGGACAGGCTAACTATGGCTACACCTTC. Protein sequence: CASSHGQANYGYTF.